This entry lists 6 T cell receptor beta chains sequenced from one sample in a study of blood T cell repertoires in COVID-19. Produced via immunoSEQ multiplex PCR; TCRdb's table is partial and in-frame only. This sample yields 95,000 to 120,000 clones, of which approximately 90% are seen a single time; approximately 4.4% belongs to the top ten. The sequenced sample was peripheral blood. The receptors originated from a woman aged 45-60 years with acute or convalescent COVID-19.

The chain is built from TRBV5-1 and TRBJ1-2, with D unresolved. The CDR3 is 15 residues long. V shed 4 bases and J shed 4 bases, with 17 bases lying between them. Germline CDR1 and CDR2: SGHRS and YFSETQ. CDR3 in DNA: TGCGCCAGCAGCCCCGCAGATTCCCGGGGCTATGGCTACACCTTC. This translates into CASSPADSRGYGYTF. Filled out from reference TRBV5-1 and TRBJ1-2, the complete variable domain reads KAGVTQTPRYLIKTRGQQVTLSCSPISGHRSVSWYQQTPGQGLQFLFEYFSETQRNKGNFPGRFSGRQFSNSRSEMNVSTLELGDSALYLCASSPADSRGYGYTFGSGTRLTVV.

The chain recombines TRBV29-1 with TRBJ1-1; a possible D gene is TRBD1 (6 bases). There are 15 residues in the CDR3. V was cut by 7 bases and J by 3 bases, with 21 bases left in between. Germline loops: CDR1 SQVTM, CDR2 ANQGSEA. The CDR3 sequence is CSASSDRLIYTEAFF. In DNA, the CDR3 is TGCAGCGCCAGCAGTGACAGGCTTATTTACACTGAAGCTTTCTTT.

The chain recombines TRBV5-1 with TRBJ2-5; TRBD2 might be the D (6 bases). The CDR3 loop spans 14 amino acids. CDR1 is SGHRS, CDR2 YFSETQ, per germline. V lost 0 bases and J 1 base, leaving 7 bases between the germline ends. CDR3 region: CASSLAGVQETQYF. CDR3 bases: TGCGCCAGCAGCTTGGCGGGGGTCCAAGAGACCCAGTACTTC.

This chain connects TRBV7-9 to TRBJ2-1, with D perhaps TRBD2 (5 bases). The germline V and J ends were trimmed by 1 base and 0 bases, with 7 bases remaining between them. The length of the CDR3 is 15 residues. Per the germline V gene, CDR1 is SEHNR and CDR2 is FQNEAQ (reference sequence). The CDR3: CASSLGTYSYNEQFF. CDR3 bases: TGTGCCAGCAGCTTAGGGACTTACTCCTACAATGAGCAGTTCTTC.

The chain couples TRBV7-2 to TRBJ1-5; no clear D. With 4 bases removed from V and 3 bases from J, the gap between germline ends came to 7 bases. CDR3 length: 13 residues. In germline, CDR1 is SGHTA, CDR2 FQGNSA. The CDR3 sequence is CASSSSVNQPQHF. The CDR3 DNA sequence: TGTGCCAGCAGCTCGTCAGTCAATCAGCCCCAGCATTTT.

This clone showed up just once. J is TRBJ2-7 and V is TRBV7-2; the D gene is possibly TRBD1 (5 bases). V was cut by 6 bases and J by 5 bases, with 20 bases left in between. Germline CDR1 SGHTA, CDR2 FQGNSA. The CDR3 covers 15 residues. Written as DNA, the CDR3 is TGTGCCAGCAGTTCCTGGGCAGGGCTCATGGACGAGCAGTACTTC. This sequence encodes CASSSWAGLMDEQYF.